A selection of T cell receptor beta chains follows, all from one sample in a study of T cells in Graves' hyperthyroidism and ophthalmopathy. One entry per CDR3 protein, called by TCRdb with MiXCR from the multiplex PCR reads. The sample includes some 600,000 distinct CDR3 sequences, around 45% of them seen just once. Sequenced: peripheral blood or thyroid tissue (not recorded which). These receptors were taken from a woman under 30 with Graves' hyperthyroidism. The CDR3 runs from the conserved cysteine through the conserved F or W. Fields, in order: CDR3 protein, CDR3 DNA, J gene, V gene, clone size, D gene. D genes are given only for firm matches. Only some rows state a clone size, as once, few, many or a class for expanded clones.

CDR3 protein: CAISEGTGFEAFF
CDR3 DNA: TGTGCCATCAGTGAGGGGACAGGGTTTGAAGCTTTCTTT
J gene: TRBJ1-1
V gene: TRBV10-3
clone size: once
D gene: TRBD1

CDR3 protein: CSVRLGSGANVLTF
CDR3 DNA: TGCAGCGTGAGACTGGGGTCGGGGGCCAACGTCCTGACTTTC
J gene: TRBJ2-6
V gene: TRBV29-1
clone size: many
D gene: NA

CDR3 protein: CASSQEGIRDDRPQHF
CDR3 DNA: TGCGCCAGCAGCCAAGAGGGGATAAGGGATGATCGGCCCCAGCATTTT
J gene: TRBJ1-5
V gene: TRBV7-2
clone size: NA
D gene: NA

CDR3 protein: CASSLFGGETQYF
CDR3 DNA: TGTGCCAGCAGTTTATTTGGCGGGGAGACCCAGTACTTC
J gene: TRBJ2-5
V gene: TRBV6-6
clone size: few
D gene: NA

CDR3 protein: CASSGTGGDEQYF
CDR3 DNA: TGTGCCAGCAGTGGGACAGGGGGCGACGAGCAGTACTTC
J gene: TRBJ2-7
V gene: TRBV2
clone size: few
D gene: TRBD1

CDR3 protein: CASSHEESGGELFF
CDR3 DNA: TGTGCCAGCAGCCATGAGGAGTCCGGCGGGGAGCTGTTTTTT
J gene: TRBJ2-2
V gene: TRBV14
clone size: NA
D gene: NA

CDR3 protein: CASSIDRGFSYEQYF
CDR3 DNA: TGTGCCAGTAGTATCGACAGGGGTTTCTCCTACGAGCAGTACTTC
J gene: TRBJ2-7
V gene: TRBV19
clone size: NA
D gene: TRBD1

CDR3 protein: CSARDPQGRGETQYF
CDR3 DNA: TGCAGTGCTAGAGATCCACAGGGGAGGGGAGAGACCCAGTACTTC
J gene: TRBJ2-5
V gene: TRBV20-1
clone size: many
D gene: NA

CDR3 protein: CASSGGTGGGQETQYF
CDR3 DNA: TGTGCCAGCAGTGGAGGGACGGGAGGGGGCCAAGAGACCCAGTACTTC
J gene: TRBJ2-5
V gene: TRBV2
clone size: once
D gene: TRBD2

CDR3 protein: CASSYSWGDTQYF
CDR3 DNA: TGTGCCAGCAGTTACTCGTGGGGAGATACGCAGTATTTT
J gene: TRBJ2-3
V gene: TRBV6-2/TRBV6-3
clone size: NA
D gene: NA

CDR3 protein: CASSTSSRANVLTF
CDR3 DNA: TGTGCCAGCAGTACTAGCTCTCGGGCCAACGTCCTGACTTTC
J gene: TRBJ2-6
V gene: TRBV6-5
clone size: NA
D gene: NA

CDR3 protein: CASSAGTREDTEAFF
CDR3 DNA: TGCGCCAGCAGTGCCGGGACACGAGAGGACACTGAAGCTTTCTTT
J gene: TRBJ1-1
V gene: TRBV5-1
clone size: NA
D gene: NA

CDR3 protein: CASSPGEVRRPQPQHF
CDR3 DNA: TGTGCCAGCAGCCCAGGAGAGGTTAGGCGGCCCCAGCCCCAGCATTTT
J gene: TRBJ1-5
V gene: TRBV7-2
clone size: many
D gene: NA

CDR3 protein: CATSDLSGTQETQYF
CDR3 DNA: TGTGCCACCAGTGATTTGTCCGGGACTCAAGAGACCCAGTACTTC
J gene: TRBJ2-5
V gene: TRBV24-1
clone size: many
D gene: NA

CDR3 protein: CSVQEGSEYF
CDR3 DNA: TGCAGCGTGCAAGAGGGGAGCGAGTACTTC
J gene: TRBJ2-7
V gene: TRBV29-1
clone size: NA
D gene: NA